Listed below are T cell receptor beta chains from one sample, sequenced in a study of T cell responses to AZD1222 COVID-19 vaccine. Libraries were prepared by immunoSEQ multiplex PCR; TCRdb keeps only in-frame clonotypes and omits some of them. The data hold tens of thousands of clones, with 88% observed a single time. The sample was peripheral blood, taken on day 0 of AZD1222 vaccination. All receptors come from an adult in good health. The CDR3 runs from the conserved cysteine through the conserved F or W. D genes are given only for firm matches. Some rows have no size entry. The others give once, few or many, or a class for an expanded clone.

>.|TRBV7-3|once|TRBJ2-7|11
TGTGCCAGCAGCTCCTTCTACGAGCAGTACTTC
CASSSFYEQYF
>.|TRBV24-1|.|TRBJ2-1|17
TGTGCCACCAGTGACTCAAGAGAGAAGGTTCCGCGGAATGAGCAGTTCTTC
CATSDSREKVPRNEQFF
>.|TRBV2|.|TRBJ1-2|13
TGTGCCAGCAGTGTACGGGGCCTCTATGGCTACACCTTC
CASSVRGLYGYTF
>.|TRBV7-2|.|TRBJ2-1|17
TGTGCCAGCAGCTTAGTAGTAATTCGGGGAGCCTACAATGAGCAGTTCTTC
CASSLVVIRGAYNEQFF
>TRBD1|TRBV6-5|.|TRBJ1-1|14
TGTGCCAGCACCTTGGGACAGGGGAATACTGAAGCTTTCTTT
CASTLGQGNTEAFF
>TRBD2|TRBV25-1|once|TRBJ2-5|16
TGTGCCAGCAGTGAGGGGACTAGCGGGAGACAGGAGACCCAGTACTTC
CASSEGTSGRQETQYF
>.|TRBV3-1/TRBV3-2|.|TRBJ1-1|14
TGTGCCAGCAGCCAAGAACAGCCCAACACTGAAGCTTTCTTT
CASSQEQPNTEAFF
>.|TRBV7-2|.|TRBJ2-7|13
TGTGCCAGCAGCTTGCGGGAAAGCTACGAGCAGTACTTC
CASSLRESYEQYF
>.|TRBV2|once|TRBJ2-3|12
TGTGCCAGTCGAAAAAGTGCAGATACGCAGTATTTT
CASRKSADTQYF
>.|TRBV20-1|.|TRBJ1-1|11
TGCAGTCACCCTTGGGGGGACGAAGCTTTCTTT
CSHPWGDEAFF
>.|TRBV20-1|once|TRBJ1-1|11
TGCAGTGCGTATATGAACACTGAAGCTTTCTTT
CSAYMNTEAFF
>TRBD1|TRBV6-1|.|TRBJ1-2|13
TGTGCCAGCAGACCCGGGACAGTCTATGGCTACACCTTC
CASRPGTVYGYTF
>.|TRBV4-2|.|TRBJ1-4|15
TGTGCCAGCAGCCAAGTCGTGGGGGTAGCTGAAAAACTGTTTTTT
CASSQVVGVAEKLFF
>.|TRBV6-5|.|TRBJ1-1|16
TGTGCCAGCAGTTACGGGGGGTCAGTTATGAACACTGAAGCTTTCTTT
CASSYGGSVMNTEAFF
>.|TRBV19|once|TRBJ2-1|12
TGTGCCAGTATGCCCAGTTACAATGAGCAGTTCTTC
CASMPSYNEQFF
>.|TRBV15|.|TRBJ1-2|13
TGTGCCACCAGCAGCCCTTTTGGGGGTGGCTACACCTTC
CATSSPFGGGYTF
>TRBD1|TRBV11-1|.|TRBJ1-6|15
TGTGCCAGCAGCTCGTGGGGGACAGGGCAGTCACCCCTCCACTTT
CASSSWGTGQSPLHF
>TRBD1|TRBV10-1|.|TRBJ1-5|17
TGCGCCAGCAGGGGGACAGCGGGACCCCTTAGCAATCAGCCCCAGCATTTT
CASRGTAGPLSNQPQHF
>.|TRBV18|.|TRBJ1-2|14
TGTGCCAGCTCAGGTTCACGGGGGAACTATGGCTACACCTTC
CASSGSRGNYGYTF
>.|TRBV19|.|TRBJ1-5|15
TGTGCCAGTAGTTTCAGGGACGAAGGGAATCAGCCCCAGCATTTT
CASSFRDEGNQPQHF
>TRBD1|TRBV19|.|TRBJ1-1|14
TGTGCCAGTAGGCCGGACAGGGGGCCTGGTGGGGCTTTCTTT
CASRPDRGPGGAFF
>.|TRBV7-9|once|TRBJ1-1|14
TGTGCCAGCAGCTTAGTGGCGGTGAACACTGAAGCTTTCTTT
CASSLVAVNTEAFF
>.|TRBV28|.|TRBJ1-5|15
TGTGCCAGCAGCTTATTCCGGGCATCAGGTCAGCCCCAGCATTTT
CASSLFRASGQPQHF
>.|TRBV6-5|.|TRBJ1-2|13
TGTGCCAGCAGCCAAAACGGACAGCCTAGCTACACCTTC
CASSQNGQPSYTF
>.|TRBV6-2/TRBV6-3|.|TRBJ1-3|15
TGTGCCAGCAGTTACTCATTCAAAACTGGAAACACCATATATTTT
CASSYSFKTGNTIYF
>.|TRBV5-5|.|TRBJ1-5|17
TGTGCCAGCAGCTTGGTCCCCGGGGGCAAGGGCAATCAGCCCCAGCATTTT
CASSLVPGGKGNQPQHF
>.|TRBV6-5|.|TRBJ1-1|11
TGTGCCAGCAGTTACGGCACTGAAGCTTTCTTT
CASSYGTEAFF
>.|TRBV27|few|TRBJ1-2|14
TGTGCCAGCAGTTTCGGGGGGCCGCCTATCAGCTACACCTTC
CASSFGGPPISYTF
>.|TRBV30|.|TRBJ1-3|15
TGTGCCTGGAGTGTACGGGGAAGTAACGGATACACCATATATTTT
CAWSVRGSNGYTIYF
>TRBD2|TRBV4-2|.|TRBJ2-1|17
TGTGCCAGCAGCCAATTGCTAGCGGGATCGGTTGGGTATGAGCAGTTCTTC
CASSQLLAGSVGYEQFF
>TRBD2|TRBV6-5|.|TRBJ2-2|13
TGTGCCAGCGAACTAGCGGGAGCCGGGGAGCTGTTTTTT
CASELAGAGELFF
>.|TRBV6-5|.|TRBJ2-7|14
TGTGCCAGCAGGCACCGAAGGGGAAATTTCGAGCAGTACTTC
CASRHRRGNFEQYF
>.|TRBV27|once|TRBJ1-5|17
TGTGCCAGCAGTCGTGAGGGCGGAGCGATTATAAATCAGCCCCAGCATTTT
CASSREGGAIINQPQHF
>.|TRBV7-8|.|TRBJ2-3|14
TGTGCCAGCAGCTTAAGAGGGGCTATAGATACGCAGTATTTT
CASSLRGAIDTQYF
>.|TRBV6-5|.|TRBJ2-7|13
TGTGCCAGCAAGATTTCCCTCGCCTACGAGCAGTACTTC
CASKISLAYEQYF